Presented here are 9 T cell receptor beta chains from one specimen sequenced in a study of T cell changes during pregnancy in multiple sclerosis. The table came from immunoSEQ multiplex PCR; TCRdb's copy has only in-frame clones and leaves some out. The sample has more than 65,000 clones, around 96% seen once. Specimen: peripheral blood, collected in the second trimester of pregnancy. Source of these receptors: a female donor with multiple sclerosis, enrolled in a pregnancy study.

This clone was detected only once. The chain recombines TRBV6-1 with TRBJ2-3; TRBD2 matches at 7 bases. The germline V gene encodes CDR1 MNHNS and CDR2 SASEGT. Trimming cost V 5 bases and J 2 bases; bases outside gene matches: 7. The CDR3 is 15 amino acids. CDR3 sequence: CASSSGTIYTDTQYF. CDR3 nucleotides: TGTGCCAGCAGTTCCGGGACTATTTACACAGATACGCAGTATTTT.

J is TRBJ2-1 and V is TRBV27; TRBD2 aligns across 8 bases. CDR1 and CDR2 from the germline V gene are MNHEY and SMNVEV (reference sequence). CDR3 length equals 17 residues. V lost 8 bases and J lost 2; bases outside the gene matches: 14. The CDR3 spells CASSGGDWRNPYNEQFF. The CDR3 DNA sequence: TGTGCCAGCTCCGGGGGGGACTGGAGAAACCCCTACAATGAGCAGTTCTTC.

The CDR3 nucleotides read TGTGCCAGCAGCCCGACGGCTAGCGGGAGTGTCAATGAGCAGTTCTTC. It yields the protein CASSPTASGSVNEQFF. The chain carries TRBV5-6 and TRBJ2-1, with 10 bases matching TRBD2. The CDR3 is 16 residues long. Germline V CDR1 and CDR2: SGHDT, YYEEEE. Trimming cost V 4 bases and J 6 bases; bases outside gene matches: 10.

In DNA form, the CDR3 reads TGCGCCAGCAGCCTCACACGGACAGGGTTTAGCTACAATGAGCAGTTCTTC. Its translation is CASSLTRTGFSYNEQFF. The chain recombines TRBV4-1 with TRBJ2-1; 8 bases match TRBD1. Looked up from germline, CDR1 is MGHRA and CDR2 is YSYEKL. The ends lost 4 bases at V and 3 bases at J; junction bases unmatched: 11. This CDR3 is 17 amino acids long.

The chain uses TRBV25-1 and TRBJ1-5; 9 bases align to TRBD1. Germline V gene sequence: CDR1 MGHDK, CDR2 SYGVNS. With V trimmed by 1 base and J by 7 bases, 8 bases remained unmatched. The CDR3 loop spans 16 amino acids. CDR3 DNA sequence: TGTGCCAGCAGTGAATTCGGGGACAGGGCGGCACAGCCCCAGCATTTT. This codes for CASSEFGDRAAQPQHF.

The gene calls are TRBV4-1 and TRBJ2-1, with TRBD2 matching over 14 bases. Per the germline V gene, CDR1 is MGHRA and CDR2 is YSYEKL. V shed 4 bases and J 7 bases; nucleotides not matched to a gene: 3. The CDR3 is made up of 15 amino acids. The CDR3, as DNA: TGCGCCAGCAGCCTCGGGACTAGCGGGAGAAATGAGCAGTTCTTC. It specifies CASSLGTSGRNEQFF.

This chain links TRBV7-9 with TRBJ1-1; D possibly corresponds to TRBD1 (6 bases). CDR1 is SEHNR and CDR2 is FQNEAQ in the germline V gene (reference sequence). Trimming removed 5 bases from V and 5 bases from J, with 15 bases in between. The CDR3 is made up of 14 amino acids. This chain's CDR3 is CASSPSGRGTEAFF. CDR3 in DNA: TGTGCCAGCAGCCCCTCAGGCAGGGGAACTGAAGCTTTCTTT. The full variable domain, its missing parts supplied by reference TRBV7-9 and TRBJ1-1, is DTGVSQNPRHKITKRGQNVTFRCDPISEHNRLYWYRQTLGQGPEFLTYFQNEAQLEKSRLLSDRFSAERPKGSFSTLEIQRTEQGDSAMYLCASSPSGRGTEAFFGQGTRLTVV.

The chain combines TRBV2 with TRBJ2-5; maybe TRBD2 (6 bases). CDR1 and CDR2 from the germline V gene are SNHLY and FYNNEI. The V end lost 6 bases, the J end lost 1 base, and 6 bases lay between the germline ends. The CDR3 extends over 12 amino acids. The CDR3 DNA sequence: TGTGCCAGCAGGGGACTCCAAGAGACCCAGTACTTC. The encoded protein is CASRGLQETQYF.

The V and J genes are TRBV2 and TRBJ1-5; weak D call: TRBD1 (6 bases). The germline V gene has CDR1 SNHLY and CDR2 FYNNEI. The V end was cut by 6 bases, the J end by 4 bases, with 16 bases between. The CDR3 covers 15 residues. The CDR3 DNA reads as TGTGCCAGCAGGTACCGGGACATCGGGAATCAGCCCCAGCATTTT. Amino acid sequence: CASRYRDIGNQPQHF.